The 24 T cell receptor beta chains listed next were all sequenced from one sample in a study of PD-1 blockade in classical Hodgkin lymphoma. Each and every patient relapsed after autologous stem cell transplantation, and patients got differing brentuximab vedotin exposure. From thawed PBMCs, CD4+ T cells were purified using magnetic negative selection. Assay: immunoSEQ multiplex PCR; the TCRdb copy retains only in-frame clones and omits some. This table has roughly 7,200 clones, around four fifths appearing once. This specimen consisted of CD4+ T cells from blood, obtained at baseline. The receptors originated from a human donor with classical Hodgkin lymphoma.

This sequence joins TRBV7-9 and TRBJ2-2, with TRBD2 matching over 10 bases. Germline CDR1 SEHNR, CDR2 FQNEAQ (reference sequence). The CDR3 runs to 17 residues. V gave up 7 bases and J gave up 4 bases; unmatched junction bases: 12. The CDR3 bases are TGTGCCAGCAATGATGGAAAGCGGGGGGGCCCCACCGGGGAGCTGTTTTTT. Amino acid sequence: CASNDGKRGGPTGELFF.

This chain uses TRBV9 with TRBJ2-7, with D possibly called TRBD1 or TRBD2 (6 bases each). Germline-derived CDR1 and CDR2 are SGDLS and YYNGEE. The CDR3 sequence is 15 residues long. Trimming shortened V by 4 bases and J by 1 base, and 15 bases separated the two germline ends. The CDR3 loop reads CASSPTTGASYEQYF. For the CDR3, the DNA is TGTGCCAGCAGCCCCACCACGGGGGCGTCCTACGAGCAGTACTTC.

This CDR3 is CASSLGMISYNEQFF. In nucleotides, the CDR3 is TGTGCCAGCAGCTTGGGGATGATCTCCTACAATGAGCAGTTCTTC. The gene calls are TRBV5-4 and TRBJ2-1; D not certain. The CDR3 extends over 15 amino acids. CDR1 and CDR2 from the germline V gene are SGHNT and YYREEE (reference sequence). Trimming pared 0 bases from V and 0 bases from J, leaving 7 bases between.

The chain uses TRBV9 and TRBJ1-3; a possible D gene is TRBD1 (5 bases). The CDR3 length is 14 residues. The V end lost 3 bases, the J end lost 0 bases, and 7 bases lay between the germline ends. Germline loops: CDR1 SGDLS, CDR2 YYNGEE. The CDR3 nucleotides are TGTGCCAGCAGCGCCAGGGACTCTGGAAACACCATATATTTT. It yields the protein CASSARDSGNTIYF. Full variable domain (remainder filled in from reference TRBV9 and TRBJ1-3): DSGVTQTPKHLITATGQRVTLRCSPRSGDLSVYWYQQSLDQGLQFLIQYYNGEERAKGNILERFSAQQFPDLHSELNLSSLELGDSALYFCASSARDSGNTIYFGEGSWLTVV.

The chain recombines TRBV27 with TRBJ1-2, with 9 positions matching TRBD1. Germline assignment: CDR1 MNHEY and CDR2 SMNVEV (reference sequence). Losses at the gene ends were 4 bases for V and 4 bases for J; bases not matched to a gene: 10. This CDR3 region has 16 residues. For the CDR3, the DNA is TGTGCCAGCAGTTACATACAGGGGGCTGGGGCCTATGGCTACACCTTC. This gives the protein CASSYIQGAGAYGYTF.

This clone was seen just once. This sequence joins TRBV5-1 and TRBJ2-5, with 8 bases fitting TRBD2. The germline V gene has CDR1 SGHRS and CDR2 YFSETQ. Trimming cost V 0 bases and J 4 bases; bases outside gene matches: 11. The CDR3 loop spans 17 amino acids. For the CDR3, the DNA is TGCGCCAGCAGCTTGGGAGGAGTCGCGGGAGGTAGAGAGACCCAGTACTTC. It specifies CASSLGGVAGGRETQYF.

The chain uses TRBV9 and TRBJ2-1; TRBD2 aligns across 14 bases. CDR1 is SGDLS and CDR2 is YYNGEE in the germline V gene. With 0 bases clipped from V and 8 bases from J, the junction kept 7 bases outside the gene matches. CDR3 length equals 17 residues. CDR3 loop: CASSVEFGLAGGDEQFF. DNA for the CDR3: TGTGCCAGCAGCGTAGAATTCGGACTAGCGGGGGGTGATGAGCAGTTCTTC.

This clone was seen a single time. The chain combines TRBV7-8 with TRBJ2-3; 8 nucleotides match TRBD2. Germline trimming cut 2 bases from V and 6 bases from J; bases unmatched to any gene: 22. This CDR3 has 20 amino acids. Germline V gives CDR1 SGHVS, CDR2 FQNEAQ. CDR3 nucleotide sequence: TGTGCCAGCAGCTTACGGGAGATAAGGGCAACGGGGGGGCCAGGGGATACGCAGTATTTT. Protein sequence: CASSLREIRATGGPGDTQYF.

The genes are TRBV5-5 and TRBJ1-6; D is perhaps TRBD1 (5 bases). Germline assignment: CDR1 SGHKS and CDR2 YYEKEE (reference sequence). The CDR3 is made up of 15 amino acids. Trimming pared 4 bases from V and 7 bases from J, leaving 15 bases between. The CDR3 DNA reads TGTGCCAGCAGCAGGCAGGGCATGGGGAATTCACCCCTCCACTTT. It translates to CASSRQGMGNSPLHF.

The rearrangement links TRBV19 to TRBJ2-7, with a weak D call TRBD2 (5 bases). This CDR3 contains 13 residues. V shed 3 bases and J shed 5 bases, with 11 bases lying between them. The germline V gene encodes CDR1 LNHDA and CDR2 SQIVND (reference sequence). The DNA of the CDR3 is TGTGCCAGTAGTATGAGGGTGGCGAACGAGCAGTACTTC. It translates to CASSMRVANEQYF.

This chain joins TRBV11-1 and TRBJ1-1, with a weak D call TRBD1 (6 bases). V lost 5 bases to trimming and J lost 2 bases, with 21 bases between them. Germline values: CDR1 SGHAT, CDR2 FQDESV (reference sequence). The CDR3 loop spans 17 amino acids. This chain's CDR3 is CASSRTGGRLGNTEAFF. The CDR3 nucleotides read TGTGCCAGCAGCCGCACGGGGGGGCGATTGGGAAACACTGAAGCTTTCTTT. The full variable domain, in which reference TRBV11-1 and TRBJ1-1 provide the parts outside the CDR3, is EAEVAQSPRYKITEKSQAVAFWCDPISGHATLYWYRQILGQGPELLVQFQDESVVDDSQLPKDRFSAERLKGVDSTLKIQPAELGDSAMYLCASSRTGGRLGNTEAFFGQGTRLTVV.

In this sample, this clone turned up once. This chain links TRBV9 with TRBJ2-1, with 7 bases aligning to TRBD2. Trimming took 0 bases from V and 4 from J; bases not matched to a gene: 4. Per germline, CDR1 SGDLS and CDR2 YYNGEE. The CDR3 length is 15 residues. CDR3 sequence reads: CASSVVFGGYNEQFF. The CDR3, as DNA: TGTGCCAGCAGCGTAGTTTTCGGGGGGTACAATGAGCAGTTCTTC. The full variable domain, completed using reference TRBV9 and TRBJ2-1, is DSGVTQTPKHLITATGQRVTLRCSPRSGDLSVYWYQQSLDQGLQFLIQYYNGEERAKGNILERFSAQQFPDLHSELNLSSLELGDSALYFCASSVVFGGYNEQFFGPGTRLTVL.

The chain employs TRBV6-6 and TRBJ1-5; tentatively, D is TRBD1 (5 bases). This CDR3 has 15 amino acids. V was cut by 5 bases and J by 4 bases, with 15 bases left in between. Germline V gene lookup returns CDR1 MNHNY and CDR2 SVGAGI (reference sequence). CDR3 sequence (DNA): TGTGCCAGCAGTCCGACAGTGATGCGGAATCAGCCCCAGCATTTT. It yields the protein CASSPTVMRNQPQHF.

In its sample, this clone was seen once. The chain employs TRBV5-4 and TRBJ2-3; either TRBD1 or TRBD2 may fit D (6 bases each). Trimming left V 0 bases short and J 2 bases short, with 16 bases between. The length of the CDR3 is 17 residues. Germline V gene sequence: CDR1 SGHNT, CDR2 YYREEE (reference sequence). The CDR3 loop is CASSLVGLRGDTDTQYF. The DNA for the CDR3 is TGTGCCAGCAGCTTGGTGGGGTTGAGGGGGGACACAGATACGCAGTATTTT.

This chain joins TRBV19 and TRBJ1-5; TRBD1 agrees at 9 bases. After removal of 5 bases from V and 6 bases from J, the junction contained 8 bases not matched to a gene. The germline CDR1 and CDR2 sequences are LNHDA and SQIVND (reference sequence). The CDR3 runs to 15 residues. CDR3 coding DNA: TGTGCCAGTAGTTATGGGACAGGGATAGGTCAGCCCCAGCATTTT. It yields the protein CASSYGTGIGQPQHF.

CDR3 sequence reads: CASSPRTGINTEAFF. The DNA of the CDR3 is TGTGCCAGCTCACCACGTACAGGGATTAACACTGAAGCTTTCTTT. The chain couples TRBV18 to TRBJ1-1, with a possible D match to TRBD1 (6 bases). This CDR3 is built from 15 residues. Trimming took off 1 base at V and 2 bases at J, with 11 bases between the two ends. Germline assignment: CDR1 KGHSH and CDR2 LQKENI.

The rearrangement uses TRBV29-1 and TRBJ1-2; no clear D gene. Germline CDR1 and CDR2: SQVTM and ANQGSEA. The V end was cut by 2 bases, the J end by 4 bases, with 8 bases between. The CDR3 has 12 amino acids. The CDR3 protein is CSVELASYGYTF. CDR3 in DNA: TGCAGCGTTGAATTGGCCAGCTATGGCTACACCTTC.

This clone is a singleton in its sample. The chain joins TRBV7-2 to TRBJ2-1, with D possibly matching TRBD2 (6 bases). Trimming left V 2 bases short and J 6 bases short, with 14 bases between. The CDR3 consists of 15 residues. Germline lookup yields CDR1 SGHTA and CDR2 FQGNSA. The CDR3 spells CASSLLAGTINEQFF. CDR3 DNA: TGTGCCAGCAGCTTATTGGCGGGAACCATCAATGAGCAGTTCTTC.

The CDR3 region has the DNA TGTGCCAGTAGTGTCACGGGACTAGGAACCTACAATGAGCAGTTCTTC. Residues: CASSVTGLGTYNEQFF. The chain recombines TRBV19 with TRBJ2-1; the match to TRBD2 covers 8 bases. Germline loops: CDR1 LNHDA, CDR2 SQIVND (reference sequence). This CDR3 contains 16 residues. Germline trimming cut 5 bases from V and 2 bases from J; bases unmatched to any gene: 8.

The chain joins TRBV5-1 to TRBJ2-3; perhaps TRBD2 as D (6 bases). The germline V gene has CDR1 SGHRS and CDR2 YFSETQ. The V end was cut by 7 bases, the J end by 6 bases, with 18 bases between. CDR3 size: 14 residues. Here the CDR3 reads CASRLTSPSDTQYF. The CDR3 DNA follows: TGCGCCAGCCGCCTGACTAGTCCGTCCGATACGCAGTATTTT.

The J gene is TRBJ2-4, the V gene TRBV5-3, with D possibly TRBD2 on 5 matching bases. TRBV5-3 qualifies as an ORF whose function is uncertain. Trimming took off 1 base at V and 3 bases at J, with 11 bases between the two ends. CDR3 length: 15 amino acids. The CDR3 DNA is TGTGCCAGAAGCTTGTGGATAAGCGGCAAAAACATTCAGTACTTC. Residues: CARSLWISGKNIQYF.

CDR3 sequence reads: CSVDPADGYTF. For the CDR3, the DNA is TGCAGCGTTGACCCAGCGGATGGCTACACCTTC. The chain employs TRBV29-1 and TRBJ1-2; D gene uncertain. The V end was cut by 3 bases, the J end by 6 bases, with 8 bases between. The CDR3 loop spans 11 amino acids. Germline-derived CDR1 and CDR2 are SQVTM and ANQGSEA.

A few counts support this clone. The chain uses TRBV18 and TRBJ2-1; D not resolved. Germline CDR1 and CDR2: KGHSH and LQKENI. This CDR3 has 12 amino acids. Trimming took off 3 bases at V and 7 bases at J, with 7 bases between the two ends. The CDR3: CASSPSGNEQFF. CDR3 DNA: TGTGCCAGCTCACCCTCGGGTAATGAGCAGTTCTTC.

Details on this clone: A far larger clone is only one base removed, so a read error is likely. The rearrangement links TRBV4-2 to TRBJ2-7; 7 bases map to TRBD2. This CDR3 is 14 amino acids long. The V gene end was trimmed by 1 base and the J gene end by 5 bases; junction bases not matched to a gene: 5. Germline V gene sequence: CDR1 LGHNA, CDR2 YNFKEQ. The CDR3 reads CASSQAGGENEQYF. CDR3 nucleotides: TGTGCCAGCAGCCAAGCGGGAGGCGAGAACGAGCAGTACTTC.